The entry that follows covers one T cell receptor beta chain sequence. This sample was included in a study of OX40 agonist ivuxolimab in advanced cancers. The table came from immunoSEQ multiplex PCR; TCRdb's copy has only in-frame clones and leaves some out. The repertoire consists of fewer than 50,000 clones, with 88% occurring once and the leading ten covering less than 20%. The CDR3 loop spans 17 amino acids. Trimming shortened V by 2 bases and J by 0 bases, and 11 bases separated the two germline ends. Looked up from germline, CDR1 is LNHDA and CDR2 is SQIVND (reference sequence). Here the sequenced sample was CD4+ or CD8+ T cells sorted from blood, taken in a trial of the OX40 agonist ivuxolimab. The chain has TRBV19 and TRBJ1-6; no firm D call. The sequence derives from an adult with an advanced solid tumor such as melanoma, head and neck, liver or kidney cancer. CDR3 in amino acids: CASSITGVSSYNSPLHF. In DNA form, the CDR3 reads TGTGCCAGTAGTATAACGGGAGTTAGCTCCTATAATTCACCCCTCCACTTT.